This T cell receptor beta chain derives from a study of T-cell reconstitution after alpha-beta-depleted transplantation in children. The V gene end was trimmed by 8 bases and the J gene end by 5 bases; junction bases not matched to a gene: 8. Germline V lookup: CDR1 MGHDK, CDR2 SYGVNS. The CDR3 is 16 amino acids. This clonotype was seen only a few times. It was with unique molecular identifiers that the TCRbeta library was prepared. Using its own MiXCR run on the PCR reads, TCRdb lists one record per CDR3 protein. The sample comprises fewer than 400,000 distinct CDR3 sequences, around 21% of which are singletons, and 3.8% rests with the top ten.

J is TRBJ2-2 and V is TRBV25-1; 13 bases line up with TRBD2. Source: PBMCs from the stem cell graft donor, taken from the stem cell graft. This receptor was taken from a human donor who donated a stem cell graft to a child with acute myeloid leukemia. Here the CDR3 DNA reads TGTGCCAGCGGGCGACTAGCGGGAGGAAGAACCGGGGAGCTGTTTTTT. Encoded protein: CASGRLAGGRTGELFF.